The present TCR beta chain was sequenced within a study of T cells in narcolepsy. On this clone itself: The antigen remains unidentified.

TCRdb's copy holds only in-frame clones and misses some; the assay was immunoSEQ multiplex PCR. The top ten clones hold under 1.5% of a sample with fewer than 30,000 clones, approximately 85% of them seen once. Study-level findings and limits: Reportedly, autoreactive clonotypes were serially detected in patients' blood but not controls'.

V lost 4 bases and J 2 bases, leaving 10 bases between the germline ends. Germline lookup yields CDR1 ENHRY and CDR2 SYGVKD. There are 14 residues in the CDR3. This sequence originates from a human donor with narcolepsy. The chain couples TRBV10-3 to TRBJ2-3; no clear D. The specimen sequenced was CD45RA- memory CD4+ T cells from PBMCs. The CDR3 here is CAISVGRTTDTQYF. CDR3 DNA sequence: TGTGCCATCAGTGTGGGCAGAACCACAGATACGCAGTATTTT.